Listed below are T cell receptor beta chains from one sample, sequenced in a study of blood T cell repertoires in COVID-19. Assay: immunoSEQ multiplex PCR; the TCRdb copy retains only in-frame clones and omits some. The sample lists roughly 50,000 clones, roughly 85% occurring once. The sample taken for sequencing was peripheral blood. These receptor sequences come from a human donor in a cohort sampled during active COVID-19. Each CDR3 is given with its conserved first and last residue. A D gene is named only where the DNA matches it firmly. Not all rows give a size; the values are once, few, many and, for expanded clones, a class.

j_call v_call clone_size d_call cdr3_aa cdr3_nt
TRBJ2-5 TRBV7-2 . . CASSLSRPQGGQYF TGTGCCAGCAGCTTAAGCCGGCCCCAGGGGGGCCAGTACTTC
TRBJ1-2 TRBV5-1 once . CASRVGPEINYGYTF TGCGCCAGCAGGGTGGGGCCAGAAATTAACTATGGCTACACCTTC
TRBJ2-6 TRBV7-8 . . CASSYHRVGANVLTF TGTGCCAGCAGCTACCACAGGGTTGGGGCCAACGTCCTGACTTTC
TRBJ2-7 TRBV10-3 . TRBD1 CAISYTPGQGAHEQYF TGTGCCATCTCCTATACTCCGGGACAGGGGGCCCACGAGCAGTACTTC
TRBJ2-7 TRBV30 . TRBD1 CAWNRGLDEQYF TGTGCCTGGAACAGGGGGCTTGACGAGCAGTACTTC
TRBJ2-7 TRBV7-9 few . CASSPSKQGYEQYF TGTGCCAGCAGCCCTTCCAAACAGGGTTACGAGCAGTACTTC
TRBJ1-5 TRBV5-1 . . CASSPGGNQPQHF TGCGCCAGCAGTCCGGGAGGCAATCAGCCCCAGCATTTT
TRBJ2-7 TRBV30 once TRBD2 CAWSEGTSGTSYEQYF TGTGCCTGGAGTGAAGGAACTAGCGGGACTTCCTACGAGCAGTACTTC
TRBJ1-1 TRBV5-1 . . CASSLVDRSTEAFF TGCGCCAGCAGCTTGGTTGACAGGTCGACTGAAGCTTTCTTT
TRBJ1-5 TRBV28 . TRBD1 CASRPGQGDWGNQPQHF TGTGCCAGCCGCCCGGGACAGGGGGATTGGGGCAATCAGCCCCAGCATTTT
TRBJ1-4 TRBV5-4 few . CASSLRIAGATNEKLFF TGTGCCAGCAGCTTGAGGATTGCGGGGGCAACTAATGAAAAACTGTTTTTT
TRBJ1-3 TRBV21-1 . . CASSRGRTGNTIYF TGTGCCAGCAGCAGGGGGCGAACTGGAAACACCATATATTTT
TRBJ2-7 TRBV5-1 . . CASSLVRGEQYF TGCGCCAGCAGCTTGGTTAGGGGGGAGCAGTACTTC